These T cell receptor beta chains were read from a single sample in a study of blood T cell repertoires in COVID-19. Profiled with immunoSEQ multiplex PCR; TCRdb holds only in-frame clones, not every one. This table has 50,000 or so clones, around 87% appearing once. The specimen was peripheral blood. These receptors originate from a man between 60 and 75 years old with active COVID-19. Each CDR3 is given with its conserved first and last residue. D genes are given only for firm matches. Only some rows state a clone size, as once, few, many or a class for expanded clones.

clone size: NA; J gene: TRBJ2-1; D gene: TRBD2; V gene: TRBV9; CDR3 protein: CASSAGTSLNNEQFF; CDR3 DNA: TGTGCCAGCAGCGCCGGGACTAGCCTTAACAATGAGCAGTTCTTC
clone size: NA; J gene: TRBJ2-3; D gene: TRBD2; V gene: TRBV30; CDR3 protein: CAWRAPERGALTDTQYF; CDR3 DNA: TGTGCCTGGAGGGCCCCCGAGCGGGGGGCCCTCACAGATACGCAGTATTTT
clone size: NA; J gene: TRBJ1-2; D gene: NA; V gene: TRBV3-1/TRBV3-2; CDR3 protein: CASSQAALGARDGYTF; CDR3 DNA: TGTGCCAGCAGCCAAGCGGCCCTGGGGGCGCGGGATGGCTACACCTTC
clone size: NA; J gene: TRBJ2-3; D gene: TRBD2; V gene: TRBV5-4; CDR3 protein: CASSSRTSGRAVSTDTQYF; CDR3 DNA: TGTGCCAGCAGCTCGCGGACTAGCGGGAGGGCCGTTAGCACAGATACGCAGTATTTT
clone size: once; J gene: TRBJ1-5; D gene: NA; V gene: TRBV28; CDR3 protein: CASSYRTQSNQPQHF; CDR3 DNA: TGTGCCAGCAGTTATCGGACACAGAGCAATCAGCCCCAGCATTTT
clone size: NA; J gene: TRBJ2-7; D gene: NA; V gene: TRBV12-2; CDR3 protein: CASRQTRCGYEQYF; CDR3 DNA: TGTGCAAGTCGACAAACCCGGTGCGGGTACGAGCAGTACTTC
clone size: few; J gene: TRBJ2-7; D gene: NA; V gene: TRBV7-2; CDR3 protein: CASSLALPYEQYF; CDR3 DNA: TGTGCCAGCAGCTTAGCCCTCCCTTACGAGCAGTACTTC
clone size: NA; J gene: TRBJ2-7; D gene: NA; V gene: TRBV4-2; CDR3 protein: CASSQDRLLEQYF; CDR3 DNA: TGTGCCAGCAGCCAAGATCGGTTGCTCGAGCAGTACTTC
clone size: NA; J gene: TRBJ1-2; D gene: NA; V gene: TRBV12-3/TRBV12-4; CDR3 protein: CASSQSGLGYTF; CDR3 DNA: TGTGCCAGCAGCCAATCAGGGCTCGGCTACACCTTC
clone size: NA; J gene: TRBJ1-2; D gene: TRBD1; V gene: TRBV5-1; CDR3 protein: CASSWGTGSFDGYTF; CDR3 DNA: TGCGCCAGCAGCTGGGGGACAGGGTCTTTTGATGGCTACACCTTC
clone size: NA; J gene: TRBJ2-7; D gene: NA; V gene: TRBV7-9; CDR3 protein: CASSPQRVVTGAGEQYF; CDR3 DNA: TGTGCCAGCAGCCCCCAAAGGGTCGTAACAGGTGCCGGGGAGCAGTACTTC
clone size: NA; J gene: TRBJ2-7; D gene: NA; V gene: TRBV30; CDR3 protein: CAAIAAGSLYEQYF; CDR3 DNA: TGTGCCGCGATCGCGGCTGGTTCCCTCTACGAGCAGTACTTC
clone size: NA; J gene: TRBJ2-5; D gene: TRBD2; V gene: TRBV9; CDR3 protein: CASSVVGAGGGTQYF; CDR3 DNA: TGTGCCAGCAGCGTAGTGGGAGCGGGAGGGGGGACCCAGTACTTC
clone size: NA; J gene: TRBJ2-5; D gene: TRBD2; V gene: TRBV9; CDR3 protein: CASSLAGGETQYF; CDR3 DNA: TGTGCCAGCAGTCTAGCGGGGGGAGAGACCCAGTACTTC
clone size: NA; J gene: TRBJ1-2; D gene: NA; V gene: TRBV19; CDR3 protein: CASNPARLSHGYTF; CDR3 DNA: TGTGCCAGTAATCCCGCCAGGCTATCCCACGGCTACACCTTC
clone size: NA; J gene: TRBJ2-2; D gene: NA; V gene: TRBV28; CDR3 protein: CASRTQDIANTGELFF; CDR3 DNA: TGTGCCAGCAGGACACAGGACATCGCGAACACCGGGGAGCTGTTTTTT
clone size: medium-sized; J gene: TRBJ1-2; D gene: NA; V gene: TRBV29-1; CDR3 protein: CSVEDRQGYTYGYTF; CDR3 DNA: TGCAGCGTTGAGGATCGCCAGGGGTATACTTATGGCTACACCTTC
clone size: NA; J gene: TRBJ2-1; D gene: NA; V gene: TRBV27; CDR3 protein: CASSLPGEQFF; CDR3 DNA: TGTGCCAGCAGTTTACCGGGAGAGCAGTTCTTC
clone size: NA; J gene: TRBJ2-7; D gene: TRBD2; V gene: TRBV6-5; CDR3 protein: CASKLTSGSSHEQYF; CDR3 DNA: TGTGCCAGCAAACTCACTAGCGGGAGCTCCCACGAGCAGTACTTC
clone size: NA; J gene: TRBJ1-4; D gene: NA; V gene: TRBV19; CDR3 protein: CASSIGSGANEKLFF; CDR3 DNA: TGTGCCAGTAGTATAGGCTCCGGGGCTAATGAAAAACTGTTTTTT
clone size: NA; J gene: TRBJ1-4; D gene: NA; V gene: TRBV7-9; CDR3 protein: CASSRPGLTNEKLFF; CDR3 DNA: TGTGCCAGCAGCAGGCCGGGATTGACTAATGAAAAACTGTTTTTT
clone size: NA; J gene: TRBJ2-1; D gene: TRBD2; V gene: TRBV6-2/TRBV6-3; CDR3 protein: CASSSTTSGIYNEQFF; CDR3 DNA: TGTGCCAGCAGTTCCACAACTAGCGGGATATACAATGAGCAGTTCTTC
clone size: NA; J gene: TRBJ2-2; D gene: NA; V gene: TRBV24-1; CDR3 protein: CASLAEGTGELFF; CDR3 DNA: TGTGCCTCCCTCGCGGAGGGCACCGGGGAGCTGTTTTTT
clone size: NA; J gene: TRBJ2-5; D gene: TRBD2; V gene: TRBV7-9; CDR3 protein: CASSPVGLAGIQETQYF; CDR3 DNA: TGTGCCAGCAGCCCGGTGGGGCTAGCGGGGATCCAAGAGACCCAGTACTTC
clone size: NA; J gene: TRBJ1-2; D gene: NA; V gene: TRBV29-1; CDR3 protein: CSVGGNPGLPGYTF; CDR3 DNA: TGCAGCGTTGGAGGAAATCCGGGTCTCCCGGGCTACACCTTC
clone size: NA; J gene: TRBJ1-3; D gene: NA; V gene: TRBV7-2; CDR3 protein: CASSLWRTSGNTIYF; CDR3 DNA: TGTGCCAGCAGCTTGTGGAGGACCTCTGGAAACACCATATATTTT
clone size: NA; J gene: TRBJ1-2; D gene: NA; V gene: TRBV19; CDR3 protein: CAAQGRFTYGYTF; CDR3 DNA: TGTGCCGCACAAGGGAGGTTTACCTATGGCTACACCTTC
clone size: once; J gene: TRBJ2-3; D gene: TRBD2; V gene: TRBV5-5; CDR3 protein: CASSYEKREGPDTQYF; CDR3 DNA: TGTGCCAGCAGCTATGAAAAGCGGGAGGGGCCAGATACGCAGTATTTT
clone size: NA; J gene: TRBJ2-5; D gene: TRBD2; V gene: TRBV7-8; CDR3 protein: CASSLAKLAGGRSQYF; CDR3 DNA: TGTGCCAGCAGCTTAGCGAAGCTAGCGGGGGGGCGTTCCCAGTACTTC
clone size: NA; J gene: TRBJ2-7; D gene: TRBD1; V gene: TRBV5-1; CDR3 protein: CASSLADRLGEQYF; CDR3 DNA: TGCGCCAGCAGCTTGGCGGACAGGTTGGGGGAGCAGTACTTC
clone size: NA; J gene: TRBJ2-2; D gene: NA; V gene: TRBV9; CDR3 protein: CASSRTPEGVTGELFF; CDR3 DNA: TGTGCCAGCAGCCGGACACCTGAGGGGGTCACCGGGGAGCTGTTTTTT
clone size: NA; J gene: TRBJ1-6; D gene: NA; V gene: TRBV7-9; CDR3 protein: CASSLGEAEYNSPLHF; CDR3 DNA: TGTGCCAGCAGCTTAGGTGAAGCTGAATATAATTCACCCCTCCACTTT
clone size: NA; J gene: TRBJ1-3; D gene: NA; V gene: TRBV10-3; CDR3 protein: CAISDTSLNTIYF; CDR3 DNA: TGTGCCATCAGTGACACATCCCTAAACACCATATATTTT
clone size: NA; J gene: TRBJ1-2; D gene: TRBD1; V gene: TRBV28; CDR3 protein: CASSSQDRGNYGYTF; CDR3 DNA: TGTGCCAGCAGTTCCCAGGACAGGGGCAACTATGGCTACACCTTC
clone size: NA; J gene: TRBJ2-2; D gene: NA; V gene: TRBV5-1; CDR3 protein: CASRSGSANTGELFF; CDR3 DNA: TGCGCCAGCAGATCAGGGTCGGCGAACACCGGGGAGCTGTTTTTT
clone size: NA; J gene: TRBJ2-5; D gene: TRBD2; V gene: TRBV7-9; CDR3 protein: CASSDASGGYQETQYF; CDR3 DNA: TGTGCCAGCAGCGACGCTAGCGGGGGGTACCAAGAGACCCAGTACTTC
clone size: NA; J gene: TRBJ2-1; D gene: NA; V gene: TRBV7-8; CDR3 protein: CASSLAEGNEQFF; CDR3 DNA: TGTGCCAGCAGCTTAGCGGAGGGTAATGAGCAGTTCTTC
clone size: once; J gene: TRBJ1-4; D gene: TRBD1; V gene: TRBV6-1; CDR3 protein: CASSEAPRDRVVFF; CDR3 DNA: TGTGCCAGCAGTGAAGCGCCGAGGGACAGGGTTGTGTTTTTT
clone size: NA; J gene: TRBJ2-2; D gene: TRBD1; V gene: TRBV5-4; CDR3 protein: CASKLTGGANTGELFF; CDR3 DNA: TGTGCCAGCAAGCTCACAGGGGGCGCGAACACCGGGGAGCTGTTTTTT
clone size: NA; J gene: TRBJ2-3; D gene: NA; V gene: TRBV5-1; CDR3 protein: CASSAGSTDTQYF; CDR3 DNA: TGCGCCAGCAGCGCCGGTTCCACAGATACGCAGTATTTT
clone size: NA; J gene: TRBJ1-4; D gene: NA; V gene: TRBV30; CDR3 protein: CAWSAGGGEKLFF; CDR3 DNA: TGTGCCTGGAGTGCGGGGGGAGGTGAAAAACTGTTTTTT
clone size: NA; J gene: TRBJ1-1; D gene: TRBD1; V gene: TRBV5-5; CDR3 protein: CASRRTGETEAFF; CDR3 DNA: TGTGCCAGCAGGCGGACAGGGGAGACTGAAGCTTTCTTT
clone size: NA; J gene: TRBJ2-7; D gene: TRBD2; V gene: TRBV6-2/TRBV6-3; CDR3 protein: CASSYRKLSGSNPHEQYF; CDR3 DNA: TGTGCCAGCAGTTACCGAAAACTTAGCGGGAGTAACCCTCACGAGCAGTACTTC
clone size: NA; J gene: TRBJ1-5; D gene: NA; V gene: TRBV10-3; CDR3 protein: CAISEAGGGQPQHF; CDR3 DNA: TGTGCCATCAGTGAGGCGGGGGGCGGTCAGCCCCAGCATTTT
clone size: NA; J gene: TRBJ1-1; D gene: NA; V gene: TRBV7-2; CDR3 protein: CASSLGGGVWLGNTEAFF; CDR3 DNA: TGTGCCAGCAGCTTAGGGGGAGGGGTGTGGTTGGGTAACACTGAAGCTTTCTTT
clone size: NA; J gene: TRBJ2-5; D gene: TRBD2; V gene: TRBV20-1; CDR3 protein: CSASGLAGGRAETQYF; CDR3 DNA: TGCAGTGCTAGTGGACTAGCGGGAGGGCGGGCCGAGACCCAGTACTTC
clone size: NA; J gene: TRBJ1-2; D gene: TRBD1; V gene: TRBV10-3; CDR3 protein: CAISDPYRTGGSNNGYTF; CDR3 DNA: TGTGCCATCAGTGATCCATACAGGACAGGGGGATCGAATAACGGCTACACCTTC
clone size: NA; J gene: TRBJ2-2; D gene: TRBD1; V gene: TRBV9; CDR3 protein: CASSTVTGGTGELFF; CDR3 DNA: TGTGCCAGCAGCACGGTGACAGGGGGTACCGGGGAGCTGTTTTTT
clone size: NA; J gene: TRBJ2-1; D gene: NA; V gene: TRBV7-3; CDR3 protein: CASSLRRGNGQFF; CDR3 DNA: TGTGCCAGCAGCTTAAGAAGAGGAAATGGGCAGTTCTTC
clone size: few; J gene: TRBJ1-5; D gene: TRBD1; V gene: TRBV19; CDR3 protein: CASTTGGRQPQHF; CDR3 DNA: TGTGCCAGTACCACAGGGGGGCGTCAGCCCCAGCATTTT
clone size: once; J gene: TRBJ1-1; D gene: NA; V gene: TRBV7-8; CDR3 protein: CASSQTTGTYTEAFF; CDR3 DNA: TGTGCCAGCAGCCAAACCACAGGGACCTACACTGAAGCTTTCTTT
clone size: few; J gene: TRBJ2-2; D gene: NA; V gene: TRBV9; CDR3 protein: CASSVTTLNTGELFF; CDR3 DNA: TGTGCCAGCAGCGTGACGACACTGAACACCGGGGAGCTGTTTTTT
clone size: NA; J gene: TRBJ2-5; D gene: TRBD2; V gene: TRBV18; CDR3 protein: CASSPGLEAETQYF; CDR3 DNA: TGTGCCAGCTCACCGGGACTAGAGGCGGAGACCCAGTACTTC
clone size: once; J gene: TRBJ1-2; D gene: NA; V gene: TRBV6-5; CDR3 protein: CASYSAPQGGYTF; CDR3 DNA: TGTGCCAGCTATTCGGCACCCCAGGGCGGCTACACCTTC
clone size: once; J gene: TRBJ2-7; D gene: NA; V gene: TRBV10-3; CDR3 protein: CAISVGLFTYEQYF; CDR3 DNA: TGTGCCATCAGTGTGGGCCTATTCACCTACGAGCAGTACTTC
clone size: NA; J gene: TRBJ2-1; D gene: TRBD2; V gene: TRBV19; CDR3 protein: CASSIDLAGLAGGYNEQFF; CDR3 DNA: TGTGCCAGTAGTATAGATCTAGCGGGACTAGCGGGAGGTTACAATGAGCAGTTCTTC
clone size: NA; J gene: TRBJ1-1; D gene: NA; V gene: TRBV12-3/TRBV12-4; CDR3 protein: CASSLGGNTEAFF; CDR3 DNA: TGTGCCAGCTCCCTGGGAGGGAACACTGAAGCTTTCTTT